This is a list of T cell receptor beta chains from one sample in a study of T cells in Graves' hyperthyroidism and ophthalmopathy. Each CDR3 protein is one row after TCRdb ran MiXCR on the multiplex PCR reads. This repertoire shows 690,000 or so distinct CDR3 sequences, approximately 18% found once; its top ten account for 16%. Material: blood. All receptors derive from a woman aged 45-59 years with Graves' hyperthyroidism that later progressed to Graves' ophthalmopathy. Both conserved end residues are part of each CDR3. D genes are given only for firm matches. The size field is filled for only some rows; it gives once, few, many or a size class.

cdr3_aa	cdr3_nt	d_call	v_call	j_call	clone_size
CASSVGQGGKNEKLFF	TGTGCCAGCAGTGTCGGTCAGGGGGGGAAGAATGAAAAACTGTTTTTT	TRBD1	TRBV2	TRBJ1-4	-
CSVDWQMNTEAFF	TGCAGTGTGGATTGGCAGATGAACACTGAAGCTTTCTTT	-	TRBV20-1	TRBJ1-1	many
CASSDRKGFFTEAFF	TGTGCCAGCAGTGATCGGAAGGGGTTTTTCACTGAAGCTTTCTTT	-	TRBV6-1	TRBJ1-1	few
CASSLGGRLKETQYF	TGTGCCAGCAGCTTGGGGGGCAGGCTGAAAGAGACCCAGTACTTC	-	TRBV5-5	TRBJ2-5	many
CASSLTPGTNRSYNEQFF	TGTGCCAGCAGCCTAACCCCCGGGACTAACCGGTCCTACAATGAGCAGTTCTTC	TRBD2	TRBV3-1	TRBJ2-1	-
CASSPPLVLKGQETQYF	TGTGCCAGCTCACCACCACTGGTACTGAAGGGGCAAGAGACCCAGTACTTC	-	TRBV18	TRBJ2-5	-
CASSLEGATGELFF	TGTGCCAGCAGCTTAGAGGGGGCCACCGGGGAGCTGTTTTTT	TRBD1	TRBV7-6	TRBJ2-2	many
CSAKPTGRNYGYTF	TGCAGTGCTAAACCAACAGGAAGAAACTATGGCTACACCTTC	-	TRBV20-1	TRBJ1-2	-
CASSMGRLVYGYTF	TGTGCCAGCAGCATGGGACGGCTTGTCTATGGCTACACCTTC	-	TRBV3-1	TRBJ1-2	many
CASSQERRTQETQYF	TGTGCCAGCAGCCAGGAACGACGTACACAAGAGACCCAGTACTTC	-	TRBV3-1	TRBJ2-5	many
CSANEVATNEKLFF	TGCAGTGCTAACGAGGTTGCAACTAATGAAAAACTGTTTTTT	-	TRBV20-1	TRBJ1-4	many
CASSPVKYNEQFF	TGTGCCAGCAGCCCTGTAAAGTACAATGAGCAGTTCTTC	-	TRBV11-2	TRBJ2-1	-
CASSRAGEYTNEKLFF	TGTGCCAGCAGCCGGGCAGGGGAATACACTAATGAAAAACTGTTTTTT	-	TRBV3-1	TRBJ1-4	once
CASSLWSNSPLHF	TGTGCCAGCAGCTTATGGTCGAATTCACCCCTCCACTTT	-	TRBV7-6	TRBJ1-6	-
CASSLGQYQPQHF	TGTGCCAGCAGCCTTGGACAGTATCAGCCCCAGCATTTT	-	TRBV6-1	TRBJ1-5	-
CASSPWGPGGIPGANVLTF	TGTGCCAGCAGCCCCTGGGGCCCGGGCGGTATACCTGGGGCCAACGTCCTGACTTTC	-	TRBV2	TRBJ2-6	-
CSATYNEQFF	TGCAGTGCTACCTACAATGAGCAGTTCTTC	-	TRBV20-1	TRBJ2-1	few
CSATTSDHPEETQYF	TGCAGTGCTACCACAAGCGACCACCCAGAAGAGACCCAGTACTTC	-	TRBV20-1	TRBJ2-5	many
CASSYSSGTGETEAFF	TGTGCCAGCAGTTACTCGAGCGGGACGGGGGAAACTGAAGCTTTCTTT	-	TRBV6-5	TRBJ1-1	many
CASGLVQGGQPQHF	TGTGCTAGTGGTTTGGTTCAGGGGGGTCAGCCCCAGCATTTT	TRBD1	TRBV12-5	TRBJ1-5	few
CASSQPGTGVTEAFF	TGCGCCAGCAGCCAACCCGGGACAGGGGTCACTGAAGCTTTCTTT	TRBD1	TRBV4-1	TRBJ1-1	-
CASSVGTGGTTDTQYF	TGTGCCAGCAGTGTTGGGACAGGGGGTACGACAGATACGCAGTATTTT	TRBD1	TRBV12-3/TRBV12-4	TRBJ2-3	many
CASSLNLDQAGELFF	TGTGCCAGCAGCTTAAATCTGGACCAGGCCGGGGAGCTGTTTTTT	-	TRBV7-3	TRBJ2-2	many
CSVDRGGAFGEQFF	TGCAGCGTTGACCGCGGGGGGGCCTTTGGTGAGCAGTTCTTC	TRBD2	TRBV29-1	TRBJ2-1	-
CASSSRDYRLSSYNEQFF	TGTGCCAGCAGTTCCCGGGACTACCGCCTAAGCTCCTACAATGAGCAGTTCTTC	TRBD2	TRBV12-3/TRBV12-4	TRBJ2-1	few
CASSPREEAGELFF	TGTGCCAGCTCACCGAGAGAGGAGGCCGGGGAGCTGTTTTTT	-	TRBV18	TRBJ2-2	-
CASSSSSGVGNTIYF	TGTGCCAGTAGCTCCTCCTCCGGCGTTGGAAACACCATATATTTT	-	TRBV19	TRBJ1-3	few
CASSPWCGGSVAPRETQYF	TGTGCCAGCAGCCCCTGGTGCGGGGGGTCGGTGGCCCCCAGAGAGACCCAGTACTTC	TRBD2	TRBV11-3	TRBJ2-5	-
CASSLGQGQTQYF	TGTGCCAGCAGCCTCGGACAGGGGCAGACCCAGTACTTC	TRBD1	TRBV6-1	TRBJ2-5	many
CASRQQENTGELFF	TGTGCCAGCCGCCAGCAGGAGAACACCGGGGAGCTGTTTTTT	-	TRBV7-2	TRBJ2-2	many
CASSLVTLGGYNEQFF	TGTGCCAGCAGCTTAGTCACTCTTGGAGGCTACAATGAGCAGTTCTTC	-	TRBV7-9	TRBJ2-1	few
CASSADRGRQETQYF	TGTGCCAGCAGTGCTGACAGGGGGAGGCAAGAGACCCAGTACTTC	TRBD1	TRBV2	TRBJ2-5	many
CASSQWGSGYTF	TGTGCCAGCAGCCAATGGGGTTCTGGCTACACCTTC	-	TRBV3-1	TRBJ1-2	-
CASSEGPGPLHGYTF	TGCGCCAGCAGTGAGGGGCCGGGGCCGCTTCATGGCTACACCTTC	-	TRBV10-1	TRBJ1-2	few
CASSLRGNRNTQYF	TGTGCCAGCAGCCTCAGGGGTAATCGAAATACGCAGTATTTT	-	TRBV3-1	TRBJ2-3	many
CSAREGRGHPNTGELFF	TGCAGTGCTAGAGAAGGGAGGGGGCATCCGAACACCGGGGAGCTGTTTTTT	-	TRBV20-1	TRBJ2-2	-
CASSLGGGGYQPQHF	TGTGCCAGCAGCTTAGGCGGGGGCGGGTATCAGCCCCAGCATTTT	-	TRBV7-2	TRBJ1-5	many
CASSLGGLSNEKLFF	TGTGCCAGCAGCTTGGGAGGGCTCTCTAATGAAAAACTGTTTTTT	-	TRBV5-5	TRBJ1-4	-
CASSINRANNEKLFF	TGCGCCAGCAGCATCAACCGGGCGAATAATGAAAAACTGTTTTTT	-	TRBV5-1	TRBJ1-4	-
CASSLEWGRETQYF	TGCGCCAGCAGCTTGGAGTGGGGCCGGGAGACCCAGTACTTC	-	TRBV5-1	TRBJ2-5	many
CASSSPEETQYF	TGTGCCAGCAGCTCACCTGAAGAGACCCAGTACTTC	-	TRBV7-9	TRBJ2-5	many
CASSPRDSNNEKLFF	TGTGCCAGCTCCCCGAGGGACAGCAATAATGAAAAACTGTTTTTT	TRBD1	TRBV18	TRBJ1-4	few
CASSLDLGSPRTEMNTEAFF	TGTGCCAGCAGCTTGGATCTTGGGTCCCCGAGAACCGAAATGAACACTGAAGCTTTCTTT	-	TRBV5-6	TRBJ1-1	few
CAWARDRGAYEQYF	TGTGCCTGGGCCCGGGACAGGGGGGCCTACGAGCAGTACTTC	TRBD1	TRBV30	TRBJ2-7	many
CSAPRPGNTEAFF	TGCAGTGCCCCGAGGCCGGGGAACACTGAAGCTTTCTTT	-	TRBV20-1	TRBJ1-1	-
CSARDLSTAYEQYF	TGCAGTGCTAGAGATCTCAGTACGGCCTACGAGCAGTACTTC	-	TRBV20-1	TRBJ2-7	-
CATSRDLGWGETQYF	TGTGCCACCAGCAGAGATCTCGGGTGGGGAGAGACCCAGTACTTC	-	TRBV15	TRBJ2-5	-
CASSEVAHNTGELFF	TGTGCCAGCAGTGAAGTCGCCCACAACACCGGGGAGCTGTTTTTT	-	TRBV6-1	TRBJ2-2	-
CASSLVRQGDETQYF	TGTGCCAGCAGCTTGGTAAGGCAGGGGGATGAGACCCAGTACTTC	TRBD1	TRBV5-5	TRBJ2-5	many
CASSEYEVRGLYGYTF	TGTGCCAGCAGTGAATATGAGGTCCGGGGACTATATGGCTACACCTTC	-	TRBV25-1	TRBJ1-2	-
CASQIGKPPLHF	TGTGCCAGCCAAATTGGGAAGCCACCCCTCCACTTT	-	TRBV6-1	TRBJ1-6	-
CSVDPRAGTEAFF	TGCAGCGTTGACCCCAGGGCCGGTACTGAAGCTTTCTTT	-	TRBV29-1	TRBJ1-1	-
CASSAQPGQGLLNQPQHF	TGTGCCAGCTCAGCTCAACCGGGACAGGGGCTTCTAAATCAGCCCCAGCATTTT	TRBD1	TRBV18	TRBJ1-5	-
CASSLPLTGGQETQYF	TGTGCCAGCAGCCTACCACTGACAGGGGGGCAAGAGACCCAGTACTTC	TRBD1	TRBV9	TRBJ2-5	many
CASSHRLAGGTDTQYF	TGTGCCAGCAGCCACCGACTAGCGGGGGGCACAGATACGCAGTATTTT	TRBD2	TRBV3-1	TRBJ2-3	many